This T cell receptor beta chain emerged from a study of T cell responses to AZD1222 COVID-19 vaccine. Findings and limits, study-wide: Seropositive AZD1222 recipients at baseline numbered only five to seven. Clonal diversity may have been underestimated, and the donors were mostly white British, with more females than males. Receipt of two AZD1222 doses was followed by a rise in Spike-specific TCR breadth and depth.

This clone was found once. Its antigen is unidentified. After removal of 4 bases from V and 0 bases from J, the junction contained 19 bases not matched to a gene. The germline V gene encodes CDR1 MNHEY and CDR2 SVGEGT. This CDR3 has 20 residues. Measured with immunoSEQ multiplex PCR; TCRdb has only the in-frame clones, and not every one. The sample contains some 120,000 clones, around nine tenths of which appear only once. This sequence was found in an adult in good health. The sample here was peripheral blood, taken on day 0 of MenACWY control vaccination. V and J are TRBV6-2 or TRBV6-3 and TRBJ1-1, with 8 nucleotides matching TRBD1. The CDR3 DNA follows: TGTGCCAGCAGTTTAAAGATTCTGGGGTCAAGACAGGGGATGAACACTGAAGCTTTCTTT. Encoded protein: CASSLKILGSRQGMNTEAFF.